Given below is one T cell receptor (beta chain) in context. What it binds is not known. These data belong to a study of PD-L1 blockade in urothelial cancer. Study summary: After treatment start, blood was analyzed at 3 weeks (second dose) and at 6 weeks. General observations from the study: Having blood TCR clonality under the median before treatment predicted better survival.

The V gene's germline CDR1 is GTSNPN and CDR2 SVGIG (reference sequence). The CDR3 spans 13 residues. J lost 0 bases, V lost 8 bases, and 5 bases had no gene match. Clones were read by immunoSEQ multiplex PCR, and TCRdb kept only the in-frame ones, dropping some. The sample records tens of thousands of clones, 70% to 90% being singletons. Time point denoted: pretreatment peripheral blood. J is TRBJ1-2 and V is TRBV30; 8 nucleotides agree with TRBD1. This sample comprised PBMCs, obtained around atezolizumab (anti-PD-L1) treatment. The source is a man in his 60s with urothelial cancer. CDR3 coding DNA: TGTGCCCAATGGGACAGGACTAACTATGGCTACACCTTC. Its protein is CAQWDRTNYGYTF.